One sample yielded the 24 T cell receptor beta chains listed below, sequenced in a study of OX40 agonist ivuxolimab in advanced cancers. Sequencing was performed with immunoSEQ multiplex PCR; in TCRdb, only in-frame clones are kept and a portion is missing. The data show 50,000 to 65,000 clones, around 82% seen once. This sample comprised CD4+ or CD8+ T cells sorted from blood, obtained in a trial of the OX40 agonist ivuxolimab. The receptors were gathered from an adult with an advanced solid tumor such as melanoma, head and neck, liver or kidney cancer.

V is TRBV27 and J is TRBJ2-7, with 9 bases lining up with TRBD1. Trimming cost V 5 bases and J 5 bases; bases outside gene matches: 7. Germline CDR1 reads MNHEY; CDR2 reads SMNVEV (reference sequence). The CDR3 extends over 14 amino acids. CDR3 coding DNA: TGTGCCAGCAGTCGGGACAGGGTACGGGACGAGCAGTACTTC. As protein: CASSRDRVRDEQYF.

This clone was recorded once. CDR3 region: CASSPEAGAAKNIQYF. The CDR3 coding sequence is TGTGCCAGCTCACCAGAAGCGGGCGCAGCCAAAAACATTCAGTACTTC. This chain joins TRBV18 and TRBJ2-4; the D gene is possibly TRBD2 (6 bases). Germline V CDR1 and CDR2: KGHSH, LQKENI. The CDR3 is made up of 16 amino acids. Trimming stripped 2 bases from V and 0 bases from J, with 11 bases between.

This sequence joins TRBV7-9 and TRBJ2-7; no reliable D call. The CDR3 runs 13 residues. V gave up 11 bases and J gave up 3 bases, with 17 bases separating them. The germline V gene has CDR1 SEHNR and CDR2 FQNEAQ (reference sequence). In DNA form, the CDR3 reads TGTGCCGGCGAAGGTGGGGATATCTACGAGCAGTACTTC. The encoded protein is CAGEGGDIYEQYF. The full variable domain, in which reference TRBV7-9 and TRBJ2-7 provide the parts outside the CDR3, is DTGVSQNPRHKITKRGQNVTFRCDPISEHNRLYWYRQTLGQGPEFLTYFQNEAQLEKSRLLSDRFSAERPKGSFSTLEIQRTEQGDSAMYLCAGEGGDIYEQYFGPGTRLTVT.

The V call is TRBV2, the J call TRBJ1-2; TRBD1 aligns across 8 bases. J lost 0 bases, V lost 7 bases, and 13 bases had no gene match. The CDR3 length is 17 residues. Germline V gene sequence: CDR1 SNHLY, CDR2 FYNNEI. CDR3 DNA: TGTGCCAGCACGCCGAGGGCCGGGACAGGAACTAACTATGGCTACACCTTC. Its protein product is CASTPRAGTGTNYGYTF.

J is TRBJ2-7 and V is TRBV15; TRBD1 matches at 9 bases. The CDR3 has 14 amino acids. The ends lost 3 bases at V and 2 bases at J; junction bases unmatched: 2. The V gene's germline CDR1 is LNHNV and CDR2 YYDKDF (reference sequence). For the CDR3, the DNA is TGTGCCACCAGCAGGGACAGGGGTCCCTACGAGCAGTACTTC. This sequence encodes CATSRDRGPYEQYF.

This clone appeared a few times. Compared with germline, one end of the junction differs, possibly owing to a read error. This chain connects TRBV4-3 to TRBJ2-2; no clear D. Germline values: CDR1 LGHNA, CDR2 YSLEER. The CDR3 is 12 residues long. The CDR3 here is CASRQAKGELFF. CDR3 DNA: TGCGCCAGCAGACAAGCAAAAGGGGAGCTGTTTTTT.

The chain is built from TRBV7-9 and TRBJ2-5, with D perhaps given as TRBD1 or TRBD2 (5 bases each). The germline V and J ends were trimmed by 0 bases and 5 bases, with 16 bases remaining between them. This CDR3 has 16 amino acids. The germline V gene has CDR1 SEHNR and CDR2 FQNEAQ (reference sequence). CDR3 DNA sequence: TGTGCCAGCAGCTTAGCGCTAAGGGACGGAAGGGAGACCCAGTACTTC. Translated, it gives CASSLALRDGRETQYF.

The rearrangement joins TRBV14 to TRBJ1-2; weak D call: TRBD1 (5 bases). From germline, CDR1 is SGHDN and CDR2 FVKESK. This CDR3 region has 14 residues. Trimming took 3 bases from V and 0 from J, leaving 8 bases between them. CDR3: CASSQRQTNYGYTF. The CDR3 coding sequence is TGTGCCAGCAGCCAGCGACAGACTAACTATGGCTACACCTTC.

A single count supports this clone. The V gene is TRBV12-5, the J gene TRBJ2-5; 9 bases agree with TRBD1. Germline-derived CDR1 and CDR2 are LGHNT and FRNRAP. CDR3 length: 15 residues. Trimming took 6 bases from V and 1 from J; bases not matched to a gene: 6. As DNA, the CDR3 is TGTGCTAGTGGACCACAGACAGGGGGCCAAGAGACCCAGTACTTC. This translates into CASGPQTGGQETQYF.

In its sample, this clone was seen many times. The chain joins TRBV11-2 to TRBJ2-7, with TRBD1 identical over 9 bases. With 0 bases clipped from V and 3 bases from J, the junction kept 6 bases outside the gene matches. CDR3 size: 16 residues. Germline V gives CDR1 SGHAT, CDR2 FQNNGV. CDR3 DNA: TGTGCCAGCAGCTTAGATCCACAGGGGGCCGTCTACGAGCAGTACTTC. Amino acids: CASSLDPQGAVYEQYF.

V gene TRBV11-2 combines with J gene TRBJ2-5; D is possibly TRBD1 or TRBD2 (5 bases each). V was shortened by 8 bases and J by 3 bases, with 13 bases between the two germline ends. The CDR3 has 13 amino acids. Germline CDR1 is SGHAT and CDR2 is FQNNGV. The chain's CDR3 is CASERGLEETQYF. CDR3 bases: TGTGCCAGCGAGAGGGGCTTAGAAGAGACCCAGTACTTC.

The chain uses TRBV2 and TRBJ1-5; TRBD1 matches at 7 bases. V lost 3 bases, J lost 4 bases, and 0 bases stayed unmatched. Germline lookup yields CDR1 SNHLY and CDR2 FYNNEI. This CDR3 comprises 13 residues. CDR3 sequence reads: CASSETGNQPQHF. The CDR3, as DNA: TGTGCCAGCAGTGAGACAGGGAATCAGCCCCAGCATTTT.

For the CDR3, the DNA is TGTGCCAGCAGCTTAATAGGACAGGGTGGCACAGATACGCAGTATTTT. It codes for CASSLIGQGGTDTQYF. The V call is TRBV7-2, the J call TRBJ2-3, with 8 bases fitting TRBD1. The CDR3 is 16 amino acids. Germline assignment: CDR1 SGHTA and CDR2 FQGNSA. The V gene end was trimmed by 2 bases and the J gene end by 1 base; junction bases not matched to a gene: 5.

CDR3 coding DNA: TGTGCCAGCAGCTCCCCGGCGGGGAACAATGAGCAGTTCTTC. It translates to CASSSPAGNNEQFF. The chain carries TRBV7-2 and TRBJ2-1; TRBD2 might be the D (6 bases). This CDR3 spans 14 amino acids. V was shortened by 4 bases and J by 5 bases, with 12 bases between the two germline ends. Germline CDR1 and CDR2: SGHTA and FQGNSA.

The rearrangement uses TRBV19 and TRBJ2-2, with D maybe TRBD1 (6 bases). This CDR3 has 16 amino acids. Germline loops: CDR1 LNHDA, CDR2 SQIVND (reference sequence). With 2 bases removed from V and 2 bases from J, the gap between germline ends came to 12 bases. CDR3 sequence reads: CASSIRRRGNTGELFF. Here the CDR3 DNA reads TGTGCCAGTAGTATAAGGCGCAGGGGAAACACCGGGGAGCTGTTTTTT.

The chain employs TRBV5-6 and TRBJ2-2, with 9 bases lining up with TRBD1. Trimming removed 0 bases from V and 3 bases from J; junction bases left unmatched: 12. CDR1 is SGHDT, CDR2 YYEEEE, per germline. The CDR3 is 19 residues long. The CDR3 region has the DNA TGTGCCAGCAGCTTGGGTACAGGGGGCGGAATTCTCGACACCGGGGAGCTGTTTTTT. Protein sequence: CASSLGTGGGILDTGELFF.

The gene calls are TRBV15 and TRBJ1-1, with TRBD1 identical over 8 bases. V lost 1 base, J lost 4 bases, and 5 bases stayed unmatched. There are 15 residues in the CDR3. Germline loops: CDR1 LNHNV, CDR2 YYDKDF (reference sequence). The CDR3 spells CATSRGMTGATEAFF. CDR3 in DNA: TGTGCCACCAGCAGAGGAATGACAGGGGCCACTGAAGCTTTCTTT.

This clone was seen only once. This rearrangement joins TRBV30 to TRBJ1-2, with 9 nucleotides matching TRBD1. CDR1 GTSNPN and CDR2 SVGIG come from the germline V gene (reference sequence). The CDR3 has 11 residues. With 4 bases clipped from V and 11 bases from J, the junction kept 5 bases outside the gene matches. CDR3 sequence: CAWTGTGRYTF. DNA of the CDR3: TGTGCCTGGACTGGGACAGGGAGGTACACCTTC.

This clone occurred once. This chain links TRBV18 with TRBJ2-1, with TRBD1 matching over 7 bases. The CDR3 is made up of 15 amino acids. Germline CDR1 is KGHSH and CDR2 is LQKENI. Trimming removed 4 bases from V and 0 bases from J; junction bases left unmatched: 3. CDR3: CASSLRQGSYNEQFF. DNA of the CDR3: TGTGCCAGCTCACTTCGACAGGGCTCCTACAATGAGCAGTTCTTC. The full variable domain, rest sourced from reference TRBV18 and TRBJ2-1, is NAGVMQNPRHLVRRRGQEARLRCSPMKGHSHVYWYRQLPEEGLKFMVYLQKENIIDESGMPKERFSAEFPKEGPSILRIQQVVRGDSAAYFCASSLRQGSYNEQFFGPGTRLTVL.

This clone has just a few counts. The chain joins TRBV10-3 to TRBJ1-3; possible D gene TRBD1, 5 bases. Trimming left V 6 bases short and J 2 bases short, with 8 bases between. The CDR3 has 13 residues. The germline CDR1 and CDR2 sequences are ENHRY and SYGVKD. The CDR3 region is CAIRATAGNTIYF. In DNA form, the CDR3 reads TGTGCCATCAGGGCGACAGCTGGAAACACCATATATTTT.

The chain is built from TRBV9 and TRBJ2-3; 10 bases fit TRBD1. V gave up 3 bases and J gave up 3 bases; unmatched junction bases: 4. Germline CDR1 is SGDLS and CDR2 is YYNGEE. CDR3 size: 15 residues. CDR3 DNA sequence: TGTGCCAGCAGCGGACAGGGGGCGATGACAGATACGCAGTATTTT. Amino acid sequence: CASSGQGAMTDTQYF.

The chain couples TRBV10-3 to TRBJ2-3, with D maybe TRBD1 (6 bases). Trimming shortened V by 10 bases and J by 2 bases, and 19 bases separated the two germline ends. The CDR3 runs 15 residues. Germline V lookup: CDR1 ENHRY, CDR2 SYGVKD. Written as DNA, the CDR3 is TGTGCCACCCTGAACCCCAGGGGCTCCACAGATACGCAGTATTTT. This translates into CATLNPRGSTDTQYF.

This clone was counted between two and nine times. The chain is built from TRBV29-1 and TRBJ2-1; D unclear. The CDR3 totals 11 residues. Germline CDR1 reads SQVTM; CDR2 reads ANQGSEA. The V gene lost 4 bases and the J gene lost 2 bases, with 3 bases spanning the gap. The CDR3 here is CSVVPYNEQFF. In nucleotides, the CDR3 is TGCAGCGTTGTACCCTACAATGAGCAGTTCTTC.

The V and J genes are TRBV7-2 and TRBJ1-5, with D unclear. This CDR3 has 16 residues. Trimming stripped 5 bases from V and 0 bases from J, with 14 bases between. CDR1 and CDR2 (germline): SGHTA, FQGNSA. DNA for the CDR3: TGTGCCAGCAGCCCCCTCGGCGGATATAGCAATCAGCCCCAGCATTTT. The encoded protein is CASSPLGGYSNQPQHF.